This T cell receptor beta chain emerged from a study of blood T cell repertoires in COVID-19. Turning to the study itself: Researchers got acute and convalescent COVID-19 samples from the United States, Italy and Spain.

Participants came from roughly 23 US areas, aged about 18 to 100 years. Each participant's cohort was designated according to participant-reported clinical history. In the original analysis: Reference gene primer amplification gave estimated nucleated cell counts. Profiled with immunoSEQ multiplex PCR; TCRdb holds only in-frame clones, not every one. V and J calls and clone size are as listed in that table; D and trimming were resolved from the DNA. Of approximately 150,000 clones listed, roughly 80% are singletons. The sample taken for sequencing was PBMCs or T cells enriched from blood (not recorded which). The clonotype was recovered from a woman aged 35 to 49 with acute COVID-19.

The CDR3 DNA reads TGCAGCGCCGGACTAGCCGTTTACAATGAGCAGTTCTTC. This gives the protein CSAGLAVYNEQFF. V gene TRBV29-1 combines with J gene TRBJ2-1; TRBD2 matches 8 bases. The germline gives CDR1 SQVTM, CDR2 ANQGSEA. V gave up 7 bases and J gave up 4 bases; unmatched junction bases: 6. CDR3 size: 13 residues.